This T cell receptor beta chain was recorded in a study of tumor-infiltrating lymphocytes in glioblastoma multiforme. Worth noting for this clonotype: At one boundary the junction diverges from the germline segment, which might be a read error.

Multiple V-beta primers and a C-beta primer amplified TCRB from RNA. TCRdb recomputed calls from the multiplex PCR reads with MiXCR, one row per CDR3 protein. This table holds about 15,000 distinct CDR3 sequences, roughly two thirds found once. The germline CDR1 and CDR2 sequences are SGHAT and FQNNGV. The CDR3 totals 16 residues. The chain couples TRBV11-2 to TRBJ2-1; D remains unclear. This receptor was obtained from a male donor with glioblastoma. The sequenced sample consisted of brain tumor tissue. The CDR3 sequence is CASSLVRCFAYNGQFF. The CDR3 DNA is TGTGCCAGCAGCTTAGTTAGGTGTTTCGCCTACAATGGGCAGTTCTTC. Looking up the rest from reference TRBV11-2 and TRBJ2-1 gives the full variable domain: EAGVAQSPRYKIIEKRQSVAFWCNPISGHATLYWYQQILGQGPKLLIQFQNNGVVDDSQLPKDRFSAERLKGVDSTLKIQPAKLEDSAVYLCASSLVRCFAYNGQFFGPGTRLTVL.